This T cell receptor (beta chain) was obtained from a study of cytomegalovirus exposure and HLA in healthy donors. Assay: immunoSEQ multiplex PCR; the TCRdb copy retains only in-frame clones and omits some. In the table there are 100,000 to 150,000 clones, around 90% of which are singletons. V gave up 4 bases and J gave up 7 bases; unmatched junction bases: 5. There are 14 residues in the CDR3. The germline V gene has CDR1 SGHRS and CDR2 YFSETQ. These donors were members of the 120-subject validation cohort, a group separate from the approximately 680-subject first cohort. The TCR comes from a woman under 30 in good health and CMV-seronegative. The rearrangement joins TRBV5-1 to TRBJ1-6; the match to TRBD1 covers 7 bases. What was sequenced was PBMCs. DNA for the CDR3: TGCGCCAGCAGCCGGGACAGAACGAATTCACCCCTCCACTTT. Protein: CASSRDRTNSPLHF.